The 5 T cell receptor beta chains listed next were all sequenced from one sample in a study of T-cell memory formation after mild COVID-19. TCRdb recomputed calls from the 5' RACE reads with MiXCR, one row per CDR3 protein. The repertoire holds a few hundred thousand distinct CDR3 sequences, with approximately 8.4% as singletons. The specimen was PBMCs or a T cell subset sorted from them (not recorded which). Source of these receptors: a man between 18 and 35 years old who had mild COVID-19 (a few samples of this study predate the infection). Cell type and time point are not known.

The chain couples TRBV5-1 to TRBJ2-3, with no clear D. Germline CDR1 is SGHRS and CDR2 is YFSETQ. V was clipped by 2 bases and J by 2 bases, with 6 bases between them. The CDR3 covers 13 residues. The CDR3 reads CASSFGNTDTQYF. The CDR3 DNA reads TGCGCCAGCAGCTTTGGGAACACAGATACGCAGTATTTT.

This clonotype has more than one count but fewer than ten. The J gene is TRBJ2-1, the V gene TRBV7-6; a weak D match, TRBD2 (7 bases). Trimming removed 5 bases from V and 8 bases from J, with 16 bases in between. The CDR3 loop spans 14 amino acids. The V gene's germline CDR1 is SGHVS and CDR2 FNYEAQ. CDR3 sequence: CASSPEGGADEQFF. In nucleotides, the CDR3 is TGTGCCAGCAGCCCCGAGGGGGGGGCGGATGAGCAGTTCTTC. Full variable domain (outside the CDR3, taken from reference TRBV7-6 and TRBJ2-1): GAGVSQSPRYKVTKRGQDVALRCDPISGHVSLYWYRQALGQGPEFLTYFNYEAQQDKSGLPNDRFSAERPEGSISTLTIQRTEQRDSAMYRCASSPEGGADEQFFGPGTRLTVL.

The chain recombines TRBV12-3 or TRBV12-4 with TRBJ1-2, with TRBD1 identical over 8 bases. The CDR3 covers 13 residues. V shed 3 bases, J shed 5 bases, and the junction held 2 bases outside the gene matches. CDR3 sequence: CASSFRGQYGYTF. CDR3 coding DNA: TGTGCCAGCAGTTTCAGGGGGCAATATGGCTACACCTTC.

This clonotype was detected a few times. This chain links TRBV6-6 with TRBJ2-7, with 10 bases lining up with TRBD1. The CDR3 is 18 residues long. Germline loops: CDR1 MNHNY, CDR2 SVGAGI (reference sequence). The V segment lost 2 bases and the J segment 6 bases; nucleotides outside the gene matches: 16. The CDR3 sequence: CASSYGTGDSYRRVEQYV. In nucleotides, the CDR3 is TGTGCCAGCAGTTACGGGACAGGGGATTCTTACCGAAGAGTCGAGCAGTACGTC.

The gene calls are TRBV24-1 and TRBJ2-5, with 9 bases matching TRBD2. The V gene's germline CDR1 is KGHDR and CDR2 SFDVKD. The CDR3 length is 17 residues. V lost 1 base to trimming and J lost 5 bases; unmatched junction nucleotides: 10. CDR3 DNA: TGTGCCACCAGTGATTTTCCCAGGGCGGGGGGGCCGGAGACCCAGTACTTC. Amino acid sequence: CATSDFPRAGGPETQYF.